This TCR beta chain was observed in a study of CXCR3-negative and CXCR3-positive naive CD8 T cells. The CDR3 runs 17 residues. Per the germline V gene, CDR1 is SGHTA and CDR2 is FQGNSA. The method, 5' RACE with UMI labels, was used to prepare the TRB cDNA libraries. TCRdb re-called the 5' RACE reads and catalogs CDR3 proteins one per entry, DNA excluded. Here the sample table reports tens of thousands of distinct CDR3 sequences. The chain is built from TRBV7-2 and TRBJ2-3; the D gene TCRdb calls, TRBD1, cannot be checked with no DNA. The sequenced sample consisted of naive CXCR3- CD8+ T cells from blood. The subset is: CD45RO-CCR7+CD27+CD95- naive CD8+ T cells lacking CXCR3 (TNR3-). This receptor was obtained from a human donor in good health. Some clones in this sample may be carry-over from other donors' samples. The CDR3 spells CASSLTSAYGTTDTQYF. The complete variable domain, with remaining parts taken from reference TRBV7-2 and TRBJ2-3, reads GAGVSQSPSNKVTEKGKDVELRCDPISGHTALYWYRQSLGQGLEFLIYFQGNSAPDKSGLPSDRFSAERTGGSVSTLTIQRTQQEDSAVYLCASSLTSAYGTTDTQYFGPGTRLTVL.